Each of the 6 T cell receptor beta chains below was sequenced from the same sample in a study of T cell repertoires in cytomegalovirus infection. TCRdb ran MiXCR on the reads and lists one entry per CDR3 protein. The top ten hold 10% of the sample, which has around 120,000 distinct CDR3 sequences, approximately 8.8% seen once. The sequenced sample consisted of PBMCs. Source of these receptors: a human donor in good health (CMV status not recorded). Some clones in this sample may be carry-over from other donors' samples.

The CDR3: CASGLVKGEQFF. The DNA for the CDR3 is TGTGCTAGTGGTTTGGTAAAAGGGGAGCAGTTCTTC. The chain combines TRBV12-5 with TRBJ2-1; no definite D call. This CDR3 region has 12 residues. The V end lost 0 bases, the J end lost 10 bases, and 7 bases lay between the germline ends. Germline CDR1 LGHNT, CDR2 FRNRAP.

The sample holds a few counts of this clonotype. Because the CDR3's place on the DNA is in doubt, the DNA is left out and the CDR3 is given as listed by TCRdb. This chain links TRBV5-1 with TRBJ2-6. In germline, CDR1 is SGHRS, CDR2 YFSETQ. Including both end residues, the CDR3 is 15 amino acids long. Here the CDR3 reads CASSTSSSGANVLTF.

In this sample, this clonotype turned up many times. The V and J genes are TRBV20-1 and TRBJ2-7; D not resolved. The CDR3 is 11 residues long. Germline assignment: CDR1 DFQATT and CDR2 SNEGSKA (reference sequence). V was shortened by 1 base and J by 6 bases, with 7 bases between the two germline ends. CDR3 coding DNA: TGCAGTGCTAGAGCCCCCGGCGAGCAGTACTTC. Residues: CSARAPGEQYF.

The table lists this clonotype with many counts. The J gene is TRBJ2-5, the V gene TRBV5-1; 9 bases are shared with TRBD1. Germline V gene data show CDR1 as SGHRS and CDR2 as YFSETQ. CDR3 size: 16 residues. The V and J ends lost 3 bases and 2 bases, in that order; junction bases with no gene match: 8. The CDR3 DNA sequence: TGCGCCAGCAGCTCCCCCCGTGGACAGGGGCAAGAGACCCAGTACTTC. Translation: CASSSPRGQGQETQYF.

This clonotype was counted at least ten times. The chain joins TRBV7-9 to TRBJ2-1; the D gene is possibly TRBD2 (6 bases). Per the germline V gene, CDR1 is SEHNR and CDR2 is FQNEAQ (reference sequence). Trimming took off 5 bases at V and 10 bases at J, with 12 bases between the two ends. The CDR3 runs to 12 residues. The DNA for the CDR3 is TGTGCCAGCAGCCTCGGGACTCAGGAGCAGTTCTTC. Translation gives CASSLGTQEQFF. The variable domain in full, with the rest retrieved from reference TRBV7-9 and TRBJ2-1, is DTGVSQNPRHKITKRGQNVTFRCDPISEHNRLYWYRQTLGQGPEFLTYFQNEAQLEKSRLLSDRFSAERPKGSFSTLEIQRTEQGDSAMYLCASSLGTQEQFFGPGTRLTVL.

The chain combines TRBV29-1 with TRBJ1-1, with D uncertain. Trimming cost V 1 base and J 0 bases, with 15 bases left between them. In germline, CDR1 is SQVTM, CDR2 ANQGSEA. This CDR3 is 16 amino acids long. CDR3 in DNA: TGCAGCGTTGAAGGCGGCTCCTTCGAGATGAACACTGAAGCTTTCTTT. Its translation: CSVEGGSFEMNTEAFF.